A selection of T cell receptor beta chains follows, all from one sample in a study of blood T cells in healthy people across ages. One entry per CDR3 protein results from TCRdb running MiXCR on the 5' RACE reads. The sample contains some 1.4 million distinct CDR3 sequences, 40% to 50% of which appear only once. The sequencing sample was made of blood. Receptors originate from a woman between 18 and 30 years old in good health. The conserved cysteine and the conserved F or W are not part of the CDR3 here.

V gene	J gene	CDR3 protein
TRBV5-5	TRBJ1-1	ASGRLLTEAF
TRBV7-2	TRBJ2-1	ASSAGTAAYNEQF
TRBV10-2	TRBJ2-5	ASSEGAKEETQY
TRBV7-2	TRBJ2-3	ASSPRGERTDTQY
TRBV20-1	TRBJ2-3	SAGGQPGQHTDTQY
TRBV12-3/TRBV12-4	TRBJ2-5	ASSAPVYLNEQY
TRBV6-1	TRBJ2-7	ASSRGGADSYEQY
TRBV27	TRBJ1-2	ASSFDGFNYGYT
TRBV30	TRBJ2-5	AWSVNHLSDPY
TRBV27	TRBJ1-2	ASGKTAFYGYT
TRBV5-1	TRBJ2-7	ASSREGLVTYEQY
TRBV2	TRBJ1-5	ASSVEREAQPQH
TRBV10-1	TRBJ2-4	ASSERLAGDMAKNIQY
TRBV7-9	TRBJ1-6	ASSLGQMNNSPLH
TRBV6-5	TRBJ1-5	ASSYARGLNQPQH
TRBV12-3/TRBV12-4	TRBJ1-5	ASSLTTGGWNQPQH
TRBV27	.	ASNKIPVAGNTYEQY
TRBV3-1	TRBJ1-1	ASIQMTGSTEAF
TRBV5-1	TRBJ2-7	ASSPGQGVGYEQY
TRBV3-1	TRBJ2-1	ASRGSGRAGDEQF
TRBV11-2	TRBJ2-5	ASSLEWGAGETQY
TRBV6-2/TRBV6-3	TRBJ2-3	ASSSPVKRGADTQY
TRBV6-8	TRBJ2-7	ASSLKRDRVFIRYEQY
TRBV7-9	TRBJ2-7	ASSFFRLAGGPYEQY
TRBV28	TRBJ1-4	ASTGQNNEKLF
TRBV11-2	TRBJ2-1	ASSWNRWGLSRGTLKNEQF
TRBV7-3	TRBJ2-1	ASTLGGDNEQF
TRBV10-3	TRBJ2-7	AIGLAGVNEQY
TRBV4-1	TRBJ2-7	ASSSEGTGAYEQY
TRBV6-5	.	ASSYGGRRPYEQY
TRBV7-9	TRBJ2-7	ASSFGQYGEYEQY
TRBV5-1	.	ASSSRTSGRALIRDEQY
TRBV6-2/TRBV6-3	TRBJ2-3	ATGSGYITDTQY
TRBV28	TRBJ1-5	ASSSSHGDNQPQH
TRBV20-1	TRBJ1-2	SARHRSNYGYT
TRBV10-3	TRBJ1-4	AIGDTTNEKLF
TRBV5-6	TRBJ2-1	ASTDFNEQF
TRBV5-1	TRBJ2-7	ASSQQPHYEQY
TRBV7-9	TRBJ2-1	ASSFAGGIHEQF